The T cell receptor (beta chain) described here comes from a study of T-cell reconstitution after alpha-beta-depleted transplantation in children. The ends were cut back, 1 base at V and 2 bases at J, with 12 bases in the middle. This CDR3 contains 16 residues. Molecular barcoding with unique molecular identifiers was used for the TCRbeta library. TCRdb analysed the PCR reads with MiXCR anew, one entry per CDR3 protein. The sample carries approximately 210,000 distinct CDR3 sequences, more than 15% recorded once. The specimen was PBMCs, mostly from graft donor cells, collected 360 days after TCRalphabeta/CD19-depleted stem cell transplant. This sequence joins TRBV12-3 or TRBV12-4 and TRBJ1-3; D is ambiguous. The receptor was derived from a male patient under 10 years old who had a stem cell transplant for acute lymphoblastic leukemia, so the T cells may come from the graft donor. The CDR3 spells CASSLGSAVTGNTIYF. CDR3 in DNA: TGTGCCAGCAGTTTAGGCTCGGCGGTGACTGGAAACACCATATATTTT.